The present entry profiles one TCR beta chain with its context. Its antigen is undetermined. The sample belongs to a study of shared clonotypes between healthy human individuals. Overall study findings and caveats: How much donors shared clonotypes was expected to be affected by sequencing depth. Non-shared clonotypes displayed generation probabilities falling below those of clonotypes present in all four donors. About 4.5% of naive CD4 clonotypes were common to four donors.

CD45RO-negative cells were positively selected for CCR7, leaving out terminally differentiated effector memory CD45RA+ cells. Germline values: CDR1 MNHNS, CDR2 SASEGT. Trimming removed 8 bases from V and 4 bases from J, with 3 bases in between. The CDR3 sequence is 9 residues long. In the original workflow: ImmunoSEQ sequences covered only the junction and lacked quality scores; filtering therefore differed. Assay used: immunoSEQ multiplex PCR; TCRdb lists only in-frame clones, some missing. Clonal size and the V and J genes are those of that table, whereas D and trimming came from the DNA. The sample lists roughly 550,000 clones; 95% to 96% were seen once.

Sequencing input: naive CD8+ T cells sorted from blood. The chain recombines TRBV6-1 with TRBJ2-7; D remains unclear. The clonotype was recovered from a woman between 25 and 40 years old in good health. The CDR3 sequence: CASGYEQYF. The CDR3 DNA reads TGTGCCAGCGGTTACGAGCAGTACTTC.